This TCR beta chain was identified during a study of T cell responses to AZD1222 COVID-19 vaccine. Profiled with immunoSEQ multiplex PCR; TCRdb holds only in-frame clones, not every one. The table has around 110,000 clones, around 94% seen once. The input for sequencing was peripheral blood, taken on day 0 of AZD1222 vaccination. The clonotype originates from an adult in good health.

The chain's CDR3 is CASTRDASNTGELFF. For the CDR3, the DNA is TGCGCCAGTACTCGGGACGCGTCGAACACCGGGGAGCTGTTTTTT. The chain uses TRBV5-1 and TRBJ2-2; perhaps D is TRBD1 or TRBD2 (5 bases each). Germline CDR1 SGHRS, CDR2 YFSETQ. This CDR3 is built from 15 residues. The V end lost 8 bases, the J end lost 0 bases, and 14 bases lay between the germline ends. Full variable domain (rest looked up from reference TRBV5-1 and TRBJ2-2): KAGVTQTPRYLIKTRGQQVTLSCSPISGHRSVSWYQQTPGQGLQFLFEYFSETQRNKGNFPGRFSGRQFSNSRSEMNVSTLELGDSALYLCASTRDASNTGELFFGEGSRLTVL.